This entry concerns a single T cell receptor (beta chain). Its target is unknown. V gave up 1 base and J gave up 5 bases; unmatched junction bases: 8. CDR1 and CDR2 from the germline V gene are KGHSH and LQKENI. This CDR3 region has 16 residues. This entry belongs to a study of response to subunit inactivated influenza vaccine. In TCRdb, the RT-PCR reads were re-called with MiXCR into one record per CDR3 protein. The sample has hundreds of thousands of distinct CDR3 sequences; about an eighth are singletons. Findings of the study overall: Authors suggested each seasonal flu vaccination may recruit only limited numbers of new T cells.

This specimen was PBMCs from blood, taken on the day of vaccination. The chain employs TRBV18 and TRBJ2-3, with 8 positions matching TRBD2. This TCR derives from a man in his fifties or sixties who received an inactivated influenza vaccine. The CDR3, as DNA: TGTGCCAGCTCACCACGGGCGGGGGGCCGAGGAGATACGCAGTATTTT. Protein: CASSPRAGGRGDTQYF.